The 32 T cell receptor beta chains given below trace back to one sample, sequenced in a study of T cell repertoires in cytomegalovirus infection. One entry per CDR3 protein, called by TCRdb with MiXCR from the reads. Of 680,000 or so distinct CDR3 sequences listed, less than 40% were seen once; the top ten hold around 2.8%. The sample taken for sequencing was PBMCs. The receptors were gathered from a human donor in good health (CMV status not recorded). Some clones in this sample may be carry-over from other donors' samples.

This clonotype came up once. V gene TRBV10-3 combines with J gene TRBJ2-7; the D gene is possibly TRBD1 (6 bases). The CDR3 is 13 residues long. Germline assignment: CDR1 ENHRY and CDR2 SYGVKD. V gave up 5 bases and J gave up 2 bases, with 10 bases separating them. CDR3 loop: CAISPDRAYEQYF. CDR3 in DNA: TGTGCCATCAGTCCGGACAGAGCCTACGAGCAGTACTTC.

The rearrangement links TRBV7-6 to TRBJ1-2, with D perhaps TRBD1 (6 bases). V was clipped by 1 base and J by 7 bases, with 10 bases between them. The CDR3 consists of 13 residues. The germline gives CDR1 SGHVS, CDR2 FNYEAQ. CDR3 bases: TGTGCCAGCAGCTTAGAAGGGGGTTTTGGCTACACCTTC. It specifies CASSLEGGFGYTF. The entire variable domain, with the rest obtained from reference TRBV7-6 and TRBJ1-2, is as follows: GAGVSQSPRYKVTKRGQDVALRCDPISGHVSLYWYRQALGQGPEFLTYFNYEAQQDKSGLPNDRFSAERPEGSISTLTIQRTEQRDSAMYRCASSLEGGFGYTFGSGTRLTVV.

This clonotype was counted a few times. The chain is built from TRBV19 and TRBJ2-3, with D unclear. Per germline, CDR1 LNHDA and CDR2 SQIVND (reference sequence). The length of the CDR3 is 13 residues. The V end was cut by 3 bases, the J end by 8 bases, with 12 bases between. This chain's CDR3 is CASSIETRGTQYF. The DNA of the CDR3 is TGTGCCAGTAGTATTGAGACCCGCGGTACGCAGTATTTT.

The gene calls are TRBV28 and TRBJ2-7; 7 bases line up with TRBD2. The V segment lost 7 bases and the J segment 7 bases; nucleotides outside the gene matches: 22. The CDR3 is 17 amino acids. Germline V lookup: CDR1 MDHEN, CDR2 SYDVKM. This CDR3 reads CASTGERLAAGAREQYF. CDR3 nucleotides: TGTGCCAGCACCGGAGAGCGCCTAGCGGCGGGAGCCAGGGAGCAGTACTTC.

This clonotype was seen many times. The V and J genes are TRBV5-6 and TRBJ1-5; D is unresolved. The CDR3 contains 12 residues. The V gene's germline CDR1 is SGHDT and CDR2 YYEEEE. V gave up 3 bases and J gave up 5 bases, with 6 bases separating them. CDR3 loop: CASSSGDQPQHF. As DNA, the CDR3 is TGTGCCAGCAGCTCAGGTGATCAGCCCCAGCATTTT. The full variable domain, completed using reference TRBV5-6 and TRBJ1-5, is DAGVTQSPTHLIKTRGQQVTLRCSPKSGHDTVSWYQQALGQGPQFIFQYYEEEERQRGNFPDRFSGHQFPNYSSELNVNALLLGDSALYLCASSSGDQPQHFGDGTRLSIL.

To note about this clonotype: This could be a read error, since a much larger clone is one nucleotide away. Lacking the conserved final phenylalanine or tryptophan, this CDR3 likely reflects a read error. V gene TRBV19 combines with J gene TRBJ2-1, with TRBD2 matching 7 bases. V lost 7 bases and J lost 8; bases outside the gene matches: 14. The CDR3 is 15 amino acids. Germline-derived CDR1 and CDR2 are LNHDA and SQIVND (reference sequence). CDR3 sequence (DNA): TGTGCCAGTAAGGTTGGGGCGGGGGACGTCGATGAGCAGTTCTTA. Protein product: CASKVGAGDVDEQFL.

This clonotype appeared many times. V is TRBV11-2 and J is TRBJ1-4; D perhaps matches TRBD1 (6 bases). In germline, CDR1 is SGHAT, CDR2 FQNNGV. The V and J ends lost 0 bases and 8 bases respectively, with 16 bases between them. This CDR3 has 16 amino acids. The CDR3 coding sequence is TGTGCCAGCAGCTTAGATATCGGCAGGGGTCGAGAAAAACTGTTTTTT. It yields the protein CASSLDIGRGREKLFF.

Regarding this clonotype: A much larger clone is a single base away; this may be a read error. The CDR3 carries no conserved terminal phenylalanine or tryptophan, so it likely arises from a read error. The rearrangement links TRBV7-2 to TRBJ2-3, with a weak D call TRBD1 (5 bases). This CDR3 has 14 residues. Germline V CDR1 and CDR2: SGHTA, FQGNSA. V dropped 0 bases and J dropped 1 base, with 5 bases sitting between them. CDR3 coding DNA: TGTGCCAGCAGCTTAGCCAGGGGCACAGATACGCAGTATTTG. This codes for CASSLARGTDTQYL.

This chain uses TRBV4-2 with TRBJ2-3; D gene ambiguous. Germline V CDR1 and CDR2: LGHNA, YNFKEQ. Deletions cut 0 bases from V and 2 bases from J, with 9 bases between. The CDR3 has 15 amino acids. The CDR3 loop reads CASSQEEDITDTQYF. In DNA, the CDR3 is TGTGCCAGCAGCCAAGAAGAGGATATCACAGATACGCAGTATTTT.

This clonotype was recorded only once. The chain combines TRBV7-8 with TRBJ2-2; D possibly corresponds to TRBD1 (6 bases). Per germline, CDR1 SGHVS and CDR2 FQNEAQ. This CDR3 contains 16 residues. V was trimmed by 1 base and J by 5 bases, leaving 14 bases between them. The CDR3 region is CASSLEDRTVTGELFF. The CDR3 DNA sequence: TGTGCCAGCAGCTTAGAGGATAGGACAGTAACCGGGGAGCTGTTTTTT.

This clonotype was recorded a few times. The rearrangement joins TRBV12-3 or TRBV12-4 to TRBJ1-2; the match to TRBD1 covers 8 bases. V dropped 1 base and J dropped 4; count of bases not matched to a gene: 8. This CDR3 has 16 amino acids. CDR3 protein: CASSLGYPDRVYGYTF. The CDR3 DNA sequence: TGTGCCAGCAGTTTAGGGTATCCGGACAGGGTCTATGGCTACACCTTC.

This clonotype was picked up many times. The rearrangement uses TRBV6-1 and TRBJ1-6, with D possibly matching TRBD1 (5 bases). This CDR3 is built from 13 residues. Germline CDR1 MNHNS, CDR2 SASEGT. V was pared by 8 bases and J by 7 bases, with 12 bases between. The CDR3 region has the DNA TGTGCCAGCCGGGGGGGAGGCAATTCACCCCTCCACTTT. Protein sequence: CASRGGGNSPLHF.

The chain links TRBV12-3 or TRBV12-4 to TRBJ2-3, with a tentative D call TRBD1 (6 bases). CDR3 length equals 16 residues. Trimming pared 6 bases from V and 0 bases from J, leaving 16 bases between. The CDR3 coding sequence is TGTGCCAGCAGCCCCCCCGGACAGTCTAGCACAGATACGCAGTATTTT. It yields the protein CASSPPGQSSTDTQYF.

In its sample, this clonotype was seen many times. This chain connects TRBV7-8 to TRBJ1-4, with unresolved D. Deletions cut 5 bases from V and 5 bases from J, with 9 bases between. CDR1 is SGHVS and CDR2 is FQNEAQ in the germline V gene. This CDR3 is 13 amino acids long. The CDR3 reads CASSTAGNEKLFF. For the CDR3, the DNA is TGTGCCAGCAGCACGGCGGGGAATGAAAAACTGTTTTTT.

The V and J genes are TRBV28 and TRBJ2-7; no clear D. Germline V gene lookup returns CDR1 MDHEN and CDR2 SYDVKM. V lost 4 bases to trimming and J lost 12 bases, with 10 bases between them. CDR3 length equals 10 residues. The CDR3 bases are TGTGCCAGCAGTTCCGGACGTCGGTACTTC. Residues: CASSSGRRYF.

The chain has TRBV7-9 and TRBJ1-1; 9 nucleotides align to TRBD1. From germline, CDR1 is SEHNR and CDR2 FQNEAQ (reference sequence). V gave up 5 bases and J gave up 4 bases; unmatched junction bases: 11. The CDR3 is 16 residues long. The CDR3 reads CASSRKQTGGVTEAFF. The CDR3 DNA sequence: TGTGCCAGCAGCCGCAAACAGACAGGGGGAGTCACTGAAGCTTTCTTT.

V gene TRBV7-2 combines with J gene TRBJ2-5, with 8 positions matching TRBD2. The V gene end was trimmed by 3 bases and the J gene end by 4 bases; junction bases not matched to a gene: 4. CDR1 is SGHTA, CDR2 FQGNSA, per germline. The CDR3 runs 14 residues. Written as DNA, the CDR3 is TGTGCCAGCAGCTTCGGGGGGGGTGGAGAGACCCAGTACTTC. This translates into CASSFGGGGETQYF.

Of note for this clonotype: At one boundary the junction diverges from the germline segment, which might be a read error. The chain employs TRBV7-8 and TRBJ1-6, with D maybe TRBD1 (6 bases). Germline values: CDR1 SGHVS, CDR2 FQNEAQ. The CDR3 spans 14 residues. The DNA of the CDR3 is TGTGCAAGCAGCTTAGAGGACAGTAATTCACCCATCCACTTT. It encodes CASSLEDSNSPIHF.

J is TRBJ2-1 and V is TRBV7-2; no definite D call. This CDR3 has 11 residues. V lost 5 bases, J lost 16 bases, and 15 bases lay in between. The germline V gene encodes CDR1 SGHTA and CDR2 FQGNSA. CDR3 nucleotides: TGTGCCAGCAGCCCCCGGAATGAGCCTTTCTTC. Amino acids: CASSPRNEPFF.

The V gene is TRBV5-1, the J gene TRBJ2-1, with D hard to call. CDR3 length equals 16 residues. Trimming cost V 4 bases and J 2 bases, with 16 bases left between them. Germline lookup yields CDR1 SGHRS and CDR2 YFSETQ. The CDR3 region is CASSRGKANTYNEQFF. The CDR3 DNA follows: TGCGCCAGCAGCCGCGGAAAGGCTAATACCTACAATGAGCAGTTCTTC. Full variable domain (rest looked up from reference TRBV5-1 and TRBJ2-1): KAGVTQTPRYLIKTRGQQVTLSCSPISGHRSVSWYQQTPGQGLQFLFEYFSETQRNKGNFPGRFSGRQFSNSRSEMNVSTLELGDSALYLCASSRGKANTYNEQFFGPGTRLTVL.

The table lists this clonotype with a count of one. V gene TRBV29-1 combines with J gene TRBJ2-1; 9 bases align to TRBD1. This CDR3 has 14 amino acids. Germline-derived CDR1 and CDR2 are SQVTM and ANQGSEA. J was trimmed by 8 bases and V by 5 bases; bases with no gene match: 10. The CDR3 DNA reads TGCAGCGTTAAGACAGGGGGTGTAATCGATGAGCAGTTCTTC. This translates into CSVKTGGVIDEQFF.

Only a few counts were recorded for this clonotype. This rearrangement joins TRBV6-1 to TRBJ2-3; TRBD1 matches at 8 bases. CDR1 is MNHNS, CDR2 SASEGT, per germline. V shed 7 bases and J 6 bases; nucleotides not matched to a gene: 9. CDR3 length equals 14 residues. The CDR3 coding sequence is TGTGCCAGCAAGAAAGACAGGGGTATCGATACGCAGTATTTT. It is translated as CASKKDRGIDTQYF.

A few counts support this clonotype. CDR3 DNA: TGTGCCAGCAGTCCCTTAATACTAGCGGGAGACGATGAGCAGTTCTTC. It is translated as CASSPLILAGDDEQFF. The V gene is TRBV7-9, the J gene TRBJ2-1, with 11 bases aligning to TRBD2. CDR1 and CDR2 from the germline V gene are SEHNR and FQNEAQ (reference sequence). The V and J ends lost 6 bases and 8 bases, in that order; junction bases with no gene match: 12. This CDR3 spans 16 amino acids.

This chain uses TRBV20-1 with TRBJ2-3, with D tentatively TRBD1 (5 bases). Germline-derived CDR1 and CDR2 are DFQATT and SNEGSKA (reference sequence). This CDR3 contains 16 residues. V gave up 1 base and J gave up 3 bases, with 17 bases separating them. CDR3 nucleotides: TGCAGTGCTAGAGGGGGCTCCTCGTTGGGTACAGATACGCAGTATTTT. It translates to CSARGGSSLGTDTQYF.

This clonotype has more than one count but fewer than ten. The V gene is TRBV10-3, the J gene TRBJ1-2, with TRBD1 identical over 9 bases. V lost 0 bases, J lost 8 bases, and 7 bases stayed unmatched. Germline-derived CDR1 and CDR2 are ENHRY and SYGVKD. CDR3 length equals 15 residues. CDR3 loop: CAISESTGTGNGYTF. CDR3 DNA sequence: TGTGCCATCAGTGAGTCGACTGGGACAGGGAACGGCTACACCTTC.

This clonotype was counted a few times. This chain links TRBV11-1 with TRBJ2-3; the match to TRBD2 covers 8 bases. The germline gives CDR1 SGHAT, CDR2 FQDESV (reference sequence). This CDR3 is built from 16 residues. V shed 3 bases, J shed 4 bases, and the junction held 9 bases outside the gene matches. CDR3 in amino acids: CASSFSPGRAADTQYF. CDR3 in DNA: TGTGCCAGCAGCTTCAGTCCCGGGAGGGCGGCAGATACGCAGTATTTT.

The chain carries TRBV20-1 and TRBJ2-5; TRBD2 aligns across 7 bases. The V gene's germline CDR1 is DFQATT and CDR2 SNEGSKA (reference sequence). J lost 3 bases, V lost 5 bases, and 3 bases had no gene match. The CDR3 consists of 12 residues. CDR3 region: CSAAGEEETQYF. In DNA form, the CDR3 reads TGCAGTGCTGCGGGGGAGGAAGAGACCCAGTACTTC.

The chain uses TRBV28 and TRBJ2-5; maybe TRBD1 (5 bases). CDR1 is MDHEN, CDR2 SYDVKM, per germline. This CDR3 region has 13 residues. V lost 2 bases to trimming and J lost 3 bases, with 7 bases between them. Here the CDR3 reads CASSLGAEETQYF. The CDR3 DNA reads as TGTGCCAGCAGTTTAGGGGCGGAAGAGACCCAGTACTTC.

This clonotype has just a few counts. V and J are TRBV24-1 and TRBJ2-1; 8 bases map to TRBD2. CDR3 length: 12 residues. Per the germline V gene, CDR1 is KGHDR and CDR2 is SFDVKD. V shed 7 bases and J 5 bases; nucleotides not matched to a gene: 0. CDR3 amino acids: CATRTSDNEQFF. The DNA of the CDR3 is TGTGCCACCAGGACTAGCGACAATGAGCAGTTCTTC.

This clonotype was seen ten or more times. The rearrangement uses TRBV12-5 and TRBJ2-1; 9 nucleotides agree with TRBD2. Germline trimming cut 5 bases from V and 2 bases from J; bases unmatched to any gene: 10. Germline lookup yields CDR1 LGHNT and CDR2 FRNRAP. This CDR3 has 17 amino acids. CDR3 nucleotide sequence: TGTGCTAGTGGTCCGGGGACTAGCCCGAACCCCTACAATGAGCAGTTCTTC. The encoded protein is CASGPGTSPNPYNEQFF.

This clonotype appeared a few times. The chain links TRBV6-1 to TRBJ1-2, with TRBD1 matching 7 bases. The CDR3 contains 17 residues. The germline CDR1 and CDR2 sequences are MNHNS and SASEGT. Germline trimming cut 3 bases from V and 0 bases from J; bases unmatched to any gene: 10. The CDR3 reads CASSDSPDRPANYGYTF. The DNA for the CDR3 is TGTGCCAGCAGTGACTCTCCGGACAGGCCAGCTAACTATGGCTACACCTTC.

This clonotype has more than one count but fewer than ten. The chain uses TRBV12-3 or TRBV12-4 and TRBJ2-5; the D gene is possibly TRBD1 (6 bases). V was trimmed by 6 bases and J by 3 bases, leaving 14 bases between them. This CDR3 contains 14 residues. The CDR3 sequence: CASSPLSGEETQYF. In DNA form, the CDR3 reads TGTGCCAGCAGCCCTCTCTCAGGGGAAGAGACCCAGTACTTC.